This T cell receptor (beta chain) appears in the sequencing data of a study of beta chain features in type 1 diabetes. Study context: In all, more than 90,000,000 sorted cells from all samples were analyzed.

Expressed TCRB transcripts got sequenced, as all isolated RNA was reverse transcribed. Profiling relied on immunoSEQ multiplex PCR, and the TCRdb table lists in-frame clones only, not all of them. The table lists hundreds of thousands of clones, roughly 16% of them singletons. Germline loops: CDR1 MDHEN, CDR2 SYDVKM. The CDR3 spans 14 residues. V lost 3 bases and J 9 bases, leaving 15 bases between the germline ends. This clone was seen only a few times. What it recognizes is unknown. Isolation of CD4+ naive, central memory, regulatory and stem cell-like memory cells was achieved by sorting via CD45RO/CCR7/CD25/CD127/CD95/CD27. Findings and limits, study-wide: Highly expressing activated T cells could be over-counted with a cDNA template. These data did not resolve whether HLA type affects TCRB rearrangement.

The rearrangement joins TRBV28 to TRBJ2-1; D perhaps matches TRBD2 (5 bases). The specimen was naive CD4+ T cells from blood. This TCR was recovered from a man between 18 and 35 years old in good health. DNA for the CDR3: TGTGCCAGCAGTTTGGGAGCGGCCCCTAGTGAGCAGTTCTTC. It encodes CASSLGAAPSEQFF.